This T cell receptor (beta chain) was documented in a study of blood T cell repertoires in COVID-19. TCRdb keeps only in-frame clones here, not all; method: immunoSEQ multiplex PCR. The table includes fewer than 250,000 clones, approximately 85% detected once. Participants came from fewer than 25 US areas, aged roughly 18 to 89 years. In assigning cohorts, the study relied on participant-reported clinical history. Two consecutive negative NP/OP PCR tests, clearance, or resolved symptoms defined Cohort 3 recovery. This clone was seen just once. Germline CDR1 and CDR2: MNHEY and SMNVEV (reference sequence). V lost 5 bases, J lost 9 bases, and 11 bases lay in between. The CDR3 runs to 12 residues.

The source material was PBMCs or T cells enriched from blood (not recorded which). This TCR derives from a woman aged 50 to 65 who had recovered from COVID-19. The V call is TRBV27, the J call TRBJ1-5; D perhaps matches TRBD1 (6 bases). The CDR3 sequence: CASSTGTRPQHF. DNA of the CDR3: TGTGCCAGCAGTACAGGGACCCGGCCCCAGCATTTT.